Listed here is a single T cell receptor (beta chain). What it binds is not known. CDR3 length: 15 residues. CDR1 and CDR2 (germline): LGHDT, YNNKEL (reference sequence). V was clipped by 4 bases and J by 4 bases; unmatched bases: 7. This sample is drawn from a study of T cell responses to AZD1222 COVID-19 vaccine. Points from the study as a whole: Spike-specific TCRs gained breadth and depth after people received two AZD1222 doses. Clonal diversity may have been underestimated in mostly white British donors. Vaccine-related CD4 TCRs covered spike, predominating at 160-218 and 743-854.

Generated by immunoSEQ multiplex PCR, the TCRdb table keeps only in-frame clones and is missing some. The sample shows about 140,000 clones, approximately 83% of them seen only once. Sequences were derived from peripheral blood, sampled on day 0 of AZD1222 vaccination. J is TRBJ2-1 and V is TRBV3-1 (or the pseudogene TRBV3-2), with 7 bases identical to TRBD2. The clonotype comes from an adult in good health. The CDR3 loop reads CASSPSTSYYNEQFF. In DNA, the CDR3 is TGTGCCAGCAGCCCATCGACTAGCTATTACAATGAGCAGTTCTTC.